This T cell receptor (beta chain) originates from a study of blood T cells in healthy people across ages. Study-wide results and limits: Diversity was higher, and naive CD4+ cells more numerous, in long-lived donors than in aged donors.

A note on this clonotype: Its antigen is unidentified.

Trimming took 1 base from V and 8 from J; bases not matched to a gene: 8. Germline V CDR1 and CDR2: LGHNA, YNFKEQ. The CDR3 contains 16 residues. With each sample, at least 5 micrograms of total RNA were extracted. With a J-beta primer mix and a sample-barcoded 5' primer, a second PCR ran about 7 to 12 cycles. One entry per CDR3 protein, called by TCRdb with MiXCR from the 5' RACE reads. The sample lists hundreds of thousands of distinct CDR3 sequences, approximately 25% occurring once. This sample was also put to use in a study of T cells of mothers and their children. That publication notes: During the second PCR, the M1S primer introduced sample barcodes along with 2-4 random nucleotides.

The sample consisted of blood. This receptor was identified in a boy younger than 18 in good health. The chain has TRBV4-2 and TRBJ2-1; 10 bases are shared with TRBD2. The CDR3 loop is CASSQGAGLAYDEQFF. CDR3 in DNA: TGTGCCAGCAGCCAAGGGGCGGGACTAGCGTACGATGAGCAGTTCTTC.